This is a list of T cell receptor beta chains from one sample in a study of blood T cells in healthy people across ages. TCRdb passed the 5' RACE reads through MiXCR, listing each CDR3 protein once. The sample has 750,000 to 950,000 distinct CDR3 sequences, about 53% seen once. Sequences were obtained from blood. The receptors were gathered from a man at least 80 years old in good health. Both conserved end residues are part of each CDR3. The D gene is left open where the match is weak. Rows may omit the clone size; those that give it use once, few, many or a size class.

J gene: TRBJ2-1
V gene: TRBV5-1
D gene: NA
clone size: NA
CDR3 protein: CASSSDRLYNEQFF
CDR3 DNA: TGCGCCAGCAGCAGTGACAGGCTTTACAATGAGCAGTTCTTC

J gene: TRBJ2-5
V gene: TRBV29-1
D gene: TRBD1
clone size: few
CDR3 protein: CSVKDRGIEETQYF
CDR3 DNA: TGCAGCGTTAAGGACAGGGGGATTGAGGAGACCCAGTACTTC

J gene: TRBJ1-2
V gene: TRBV5-6
D gene: NA
clone size: NA
CDR3 protein: CASSFSAGVSYGYTF
CDR3 DNA: TGTGCCAGCAGCTTTAGTGCAGGGGTGTCCTATGGCTACACCTTC

J gene: TRBJ1-6
V gene: TRBV20-1
D gene: NA
clone size: few
CDR3 protein: CSAIRHSDSPLHF
CDR3 DNA: TGCAGTGCTATTAGGCACAGCGATTCACCCCTCCACTTT

J gene: TRBJ2-1
V gene: TRBV18
D gene: NA
clone size: few
CDR3 protein: CASSPQGASYNEQFF
CDR3 DNA: TGTGCCAGCTCACCACAGGGCGCGTCCTACAATGAGCAGTTCTTC

J gene: TRBJ2-4
V gene: TRBV7-9
D gene: NA
clone size: NA
CDR3 protein: CASSRGRENIQYF
CDR3 DNA: TGTGCCAGCAGCCGGGGACGGGAAAACATTCAGTACTTC

J gene: TRBJ2-1
V gene: TRBV6-1
D gene: NA
clone size: few
CDR3 protein: CASIKGVADEQFF
CDR3 DNA: TGTGCCAGCATCAAGGGGGTGGCCGATGAGCAGTTCTTC

J gene: TRBJ1-1
V gene: TRBV9
D gene: TRBD1
clone size: NA
CDR3 protein: CASSVGLTGASGKTEAFF
CDR3 DNA: TGTGCCAGCAGCGTAGGACTGACAGGGGCGTCGGGGAAGACTGAAGCTTTCTTT

J gene: TRBJ1-1
V gene: TRBV3-1
D gene: NA
clone size: NA
CDR3 protein: CASSQLPGDTEAFF
CDR3 DNA: TGTGCCAGCAGCCAACTTCCCGGGGACACTGAAGCTTTCTTT

J gene: TRBJ2-7
V gene: TRBV4-1
D gene: TRBD2
clone size: NA
CDR3 protein: CASSQPAGGRYEQYF
CDR3 DNA: TGCGCCAGCAGCCAACCAGCGGGAGGGCGCTACGAGCAGTACTTC

J gene: TRBJ1-1
V gene: TRBV7-3
D gene: TRBD1
clone size: many
CDR3 protein: CASSSHPGGAFF
CDR3 DNA: TGTGCCAGCAGCTCGCATCCAGGGGGAGCTTTCTTT

J gene: TRBJ2-6
V gene: TRBV27
D gene: NA
clone size: NA
CDR3 protein: CASSLRSGSYVLTF
CDR3 DNA: TGTGCCAGCAGTTTAAGGTCGGGAAGCTACGTCCTGACTTTC

J gene: TRBJ1-1
V gene: TRBV6-5
D gene: NA
clone size: NA
CDR3 protein: CASSRGRPGHTEAFF
CDR3 DNA: TGTGCCAGCAGCCGCGGACGTCCGGGACACACTGAAGCTTTCTTT

J gene: TRBJ2-1
V gene: TRBV10-3
D gene: NA
clone size: NA
CDR3 protein: CAISFGGGGNEQFF
CDR3 DNA: TGTGCCATCAGCTTCGGGGGAGGGGGGAATGAGCAGTTCTTC

J gene: TRBJ1-2
V gene: TRBV4-2
D gene: NA
clone size: NA
CDR3 protein: CASSQGGSTNYGYTF
CDR3 DNA: TGTGCCAGCAGCCAAGGGGGGTCAACCAACTATGGCTACACCTTC

J gene: TRBJ2-7
V gene: TRBV6-2/TRBV6-3
D gene: TRBD2
clone size: few
CDR3 protein: CASSYSGRVSYEQYF
CDR3 DNA: TGTGCCAGCAGTTACTCGGGGAGGGTCTCCTACGAGCAGTACTTC

J gene: TRBJ2-7
V gene: TRBV20-1
D gene: TRBD2
clone size: NA
CDR3 protein: CSVPSGGPYEQYF
CDR3 DNA: TGCAGTGTCCCTAGCGGGGGGCCCTACGAGCAGTACTTC

J gene: TRBJ1-5
V gene: TRBV6-1
D gene: NA
clone size: NA
CDR3 protein: CASSEGSRGAVQPQHF
CDR3 DNA: TGTGCCAGCAGTGAAGGGAGTCGCGGGGCCGTACAGCCCCAGCATTTT

J gene: TRBJ2-3
V gene: TRBV28
D gene: NA
clone size: NA
CDR3 protein: CASSIGPRADTQYF
CDR3 DNA: TGTGCCAGCAGTATCGGACCTAGGGCAGATACGCAGTATTTT

J gene: TRBJ1-1
V gene: TRBV3-1
D gene: NA
clone size: NA
CDR3 protein: CASRGGVTEAFF
CDR3 DNA: TGTGCCAGCAGAGGAGGGGTGACTGAAGCTTTCTTT

J gene: TRBJ1-2
V gene: TRBV11-2
D gene: NA
clone size: NA
CDR3 protein: CASSPLRGNYGYTF
CDR3 DNA: TGTGCCAGCAGCCCCTTAAGGGGGAACTATGGCTACACCTTC

J gene: TRBJ1-1
V gene: TRBV5-1
D gene: TRBD1
clone size: few
CDR3 protein: CASSLVGGAGTEAFF
CDR3 DNA: TGCGCCAGCAGCTTGGTAGGGGGCGCAGGGACTGAAGCTTTCTTT